The 20 T cell receptor beta chains given below trace back to one sample, sequenced in a study of identical twins. TCRdb re-derived calls from the 5' RACE reads in MiXCR, one entry per CDR3 protein. The repertoire consists of roughly 770,000 distinct CDR3 sequences, with 18% occurring once and the leading ten covering around 13%. The data also belong to a second study, concerning T cells expressing NK-cell markers.

Sequencing was carried out using PBMCs. Source of these receptors: a woman aged 18-30 years in good health.

J is TRBJ2-5 and V is TRBV7-8; 14 nucleotides agree with TRBD2. The CDR3 runs to 16 residues. The J segment lost 4 bases and the V segment lost 3 bases, leaving 4 bases of the junction unmatched. Germline V gives CDR1 SGHVS, CDR2 FQNEAQ. CDR3 DNA sequence: TGTGCCAGCAGCTTCCCCGGACTAGCGGGAGGAGAGACCCAGTACTTC. Translation: CASSFPGLAGGETQYF.

This clonotype came up a few times. The chain recombines TRBV5-4 with TRBJ2-1; D may match TRBD1 or TRBD2 (6 bases each). CDR3 size: 14 residues. Germline assignment: CDR1 SGHNT and CDR2 YYREEE (reference sequence). The V end was cut by 5 bases, the J end by 6 bases, with 15 bases between. CDR3 DNA sequence: TGTGCCAGCAGTCACTTGAAGGGGGGCAATGAGCAGTTCTTC. It codes for CASSHLKGGNEQFF.

In this sample, this clonotype turned up a few times. This chain uses TRBV2 with TRBJ2-5, with a possible D match to TRBD1 (6 bases). CDR3 length equals 14 residues. Germline V gene data show CDR1 as SNHLY and CDR2 as FYNNEI. V lost 7 bases, J lost 1 base, and 13 bases lay in between. The CDR3 nucleotides are TGTGCCAGCACCAGGACAGCTCTCCAAGAGACCCAGTACTTC. Amino acids: CASTRTALQETQYF. Full variable domain (rest looked up from reference TRBV2 and TRBJ2-5): EPEVTQTPSHQVTQMGQEVILRCVPISNHLYFYWYRQILGQKVEFLVSFYNNEISEKSEIFDDQFSVERPDGSNFTLKIRSTKLEDSAMYFCASTRTALQETQYFGPGTRLLVL.

The chain uses TRBV7-9 and TRBJ2-7; the D is unclear. Trimming shortened V by 3 bases and J by 6 bases, and 6 bases separated the two germline ends. The CDR3 extends over 11 amino acids. Germline V gene data show CDR1 as SEHNR and CDR2 as FQNEAQ (reference sequence). CDR3 sequence reads: CASSLLAEQYF. CDR3 sequence (DNA): TGTGCCAGCAGCTTGCTGGCCGAGCAGTACTTC.

This chain links TRBV20-1 with TRBJ1-1; weak D call: TRBD1 (6 bases). The V end lost 4 bases, the J end lost 1 base, and 10 bases lay between the germline ends. Germline V gene lookup returns CDR1 DFQATT and CDR2 SNEGSKA (reference sequence). The CDR3 is made up of 13 amino acids. The CDR3 coding sequence is TGCAGTGCTATTGGGGGCCCGAACACTGAAGCTTTCTTT. This encodes CSAIGGPNTEAFF.

Only a few counts were recorded for this clonotype. This chain links TRBV4-3 with TRBJ2-3; D remains unclear. V lost 0 bases, J lost 3 bases, and 7 bases lay in between. The length of the CDR3 is 14 residues. The germline gives CDR1 LGHNA, CDR2 YSLEER. CDR3 DNA: TGCGCCAGCAGCCAAGAAACGGTGACAGATACGCAGTATTTT. This encodes CASSQETVTDTQYF.

In its sample, this clonotype was seen a few times. CDR3: CASSLAPGLAQSRELFF. The CDR3 region has the DNA TGTGCCAGCAGCTTAGCACCGGGACTAGCGCAATCCCGGGAGCTGTTTTTT. This rearrangement joins TRBV7-2 to TRBJ2-2; 10 bases line up with TRBD2. J gave up 9 bases and V 0 bases, and 10 bases lay outside the gene matches. CDR3 size: 17 residues. Looked up from germline, CDR1 is SGHTA and CDR2 is FQGNSA.

This rearrangement joins TRBV29-1 to TRBJ2-5, with a weak D call TRBD2 (5 bases). V lost 5 bases to trimming and J lost 1 base, with 20 bases between them. Germline CDR1 is SQVTM and CDR2 is ANQGSEA. This CDR3 has 16 residues. The CDR3, as DNA: TGCAGCGTTCCACCTCCGAGGGCCGCGATCCAAGAGACCCAGTACTTC. Its protein product is CSVPPPRAAIQETQYF.

This clonotype turned up a few times. V usage is TRBV12-3 or TRBV12-4 and J usage is TRBJ1-1, with unresolved D. Trimming left V 6 bases short and J 0 bases short, with 8 bases between. This CDR3 is built from 13 residues. In DNA, the CDR3 is TGTGCCAGCAGCCCCCCTCTGAACACTGAAGCTTTCTTT. Amino acids: CASSPPLNTEAFF.

The table lists this clonotype with a few counts. The rearrangement links TRBV5-1 to TRBJ2-7; D gene uncertain. Looked up from germline, CDR1 is SGHRS and CDR2 is YFSETQ. The CDR3 has 14 residues. V lost 0 bases, J lost 5 bases, and 12 bases lay in between. The CDR3 DNA reads TGCGCCAGCAGCTTGGTCCGGGTGGACGACGAGCAGTACTTC. Translation gives CASSLVRVDDEQYF.

The rearrangement joins TRBV9 to TRBJ2-1, with TRBD1 matching over 7 bases. The CDR3 is made up of 15 amino acids. Germline V gives CDR1 SGDLS, CDR2 YYNGEE. V was pared by 3 bases and J by 3 bases, with 6 bases of the junction left unmatched. The CDR3 protein is CASSDRDRFYNEQFF. CDR3 nucleotide sequence: TGTGCCAGCAGCGACCGGGACAGATTCTACAATGAGCAGTTCTTC.

V gene TRBV10-3 combines with J gene TRBJ2-7, with D perhaps TRBD2 (5 bases). Germline CDR1 is ENHRY and CDR2 is SYGVKD. V was trimmed by 0 bases and J by 7 bases, leaving 16 bases between them. CDR3 size: 15 residues. The CDR3 here is CAISESIGLAREQYF. The CDR3 bases are TGTGCCATCAGTGAGTCGATTGGCCTAGCACGGGAGCAGTACTTC.

This clonotype was observed a handful of times. The gene calls are TRBV10-1 and TRBJ2-2; 7 positions agree with TRBD1. This CDR3 spans 16 amino acids. The germline V gene encodes CDR1 WNHNN and CDR2 SYGVQD (reference sequence). The V and J ends lost 4 bases and 3 bases, in that order; junction bases with no gene match: 8. The DNA for the CDR3 is TGCGCCAGCAGTGGCTACAGGGGCGAATACACCGGGGAGCTGTTTTTT. Encoded protein: CASSGYRGEYTGELFF.

The table lists this clonotype with many counts. The genes are TRBV6-6 and TRBJ1-1; unclear D gene. This CDR3 has 11 amino acids. From germline, CDR1 is MNHNY and CDR2 SVGAGI (reference sequence). Trimming pared 6 bases from V and 12 bases from J, leaving 14 bases between. The CDR3 coding sequence is TGTGCCAGCAGCCACTTCCGGAAAACTTTCTTT. This encodes CASSHFRKTFF.

The chain has TRBV27 and TRBJ2-5, with 8 bases that match TRBD2. This CDR3 is 17 amino acids long. The junction had 12 bases not matched to a gene; V was cut back by 4 bases and J by 2 bases. Germline V gene data show CDR1 as MNHEY and CDR2 as SMNVEV (reference sequence). The CDR3 loop is CASSSTPPGGGQETQYF. CDR3 in DNA: TGTGCCAGCAGTTCGACCCCCCCGGGGGGGGGACAAGAGACCCAGTACTTC.

The CDR3 reads CASSLHPDRINEKLFF. Written as DNA, the CDR3 is TGTGCCAGCAGCCTTCACCCCGACAGGATTAATGAAAAACTGTTTTTT. The chain joins TRBV11-2 to TRBJ1-4; maybe TRBD1 (6 bases). The germline CDR1 and CDR2 sequences are SGHAT and FQNNGV. V was trimmed by 5 bases and J by 4 bases, leaving 17 bases between them. The CDR3 covers 16 residues.

This clonotype has just a few counts. J is TRBJ1-1 and V is TRBV7-6, with D hard to call. With 1 base removed from V and 0 bases from J, the gap between germline ends came to 12 bases. The CDR3 spans 16 residues. Germline V gives CDR1 SGHVS, CDR2 FNYEAQ. As DNA, the CDR3 is TGTGCCAGCAGCTTAGTTGGGTGGGAGTTGAACACTGAAGCTTTCTTT. This gives the protein CASSLVGWELNTEAFF.

This clonotype was seen repeatedly, ten times or more. V gene TRBV20-1 combines with J gene TRBJ1-2, with 11 bases lining up with TRBD1. This CDR3 has 15 residues. Per the germline V gene, CDR1 is DFQATT and CDR2 is SNEGSKA (reference sequence). The J segment lost 6 bases and the V segment lost 8 bases, leaving 14 bases of the junction unmatched. CDR3 residues: CSPSGTGGEGDGYTF. CDR3 nucleotides: TGCAGTCCCAGCGGGACAGGGGGGGAGGGGGATGGCTACACCTTC.

The CDR3: CSARVGLAGSEQFF. CDR3 DNA sequence: TGCAGTGCTAGAGTGGGTCTAGCGGGAAGTGAGCAGTTCTTC. V is TRBV20-1 and J is TRBJ2-1; TRBD2 matches 9 bases. Germline V gene data show CDR1 as DFQATT and CDR2 as SNEGSKA (reference sequence). This CDR3 has 14 residues. The V gene end was trimmed by 1 base and the J gene end by 9 bases; junction bases not matched to a gene: 7.

The rearrangement joins TRBV9 to TRBJ2-2; the D is unclear. This CDR3 is 12 amino acids long. The V gene's germline CDR1 is SGDLS and CDR2 YYNGEE. V was pared by 1 base and J by 9 bases, with 7 bases between. The CDR3 loop reads CASSVSQRELFF. The CDR3 DNA reads TGTGCCAGCAGCGTAAGCCAGCGGGAGCTGTTTTTT.